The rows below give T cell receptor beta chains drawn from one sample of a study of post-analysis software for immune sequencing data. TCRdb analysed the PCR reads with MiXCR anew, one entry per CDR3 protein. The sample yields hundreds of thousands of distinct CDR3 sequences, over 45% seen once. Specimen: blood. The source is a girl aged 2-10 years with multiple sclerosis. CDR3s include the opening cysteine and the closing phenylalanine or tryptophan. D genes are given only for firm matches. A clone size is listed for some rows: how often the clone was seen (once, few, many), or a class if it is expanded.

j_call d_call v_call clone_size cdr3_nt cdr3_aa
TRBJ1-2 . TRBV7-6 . TGTGCCAGCAGCCTCGGGACCGACGCTGAGGCCCCTAACTATGGCTACACCTTC CASSLGTDAEAPNYGYTF
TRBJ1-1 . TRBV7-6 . TGTGCCAGCAGCCCGACAGTGCCCACTGAAGCTTTCTTT CASSPTVPTEAFF
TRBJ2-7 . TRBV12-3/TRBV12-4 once TGTGCCAGCCAGGACAACTCCTACGAGCAGTACTTC CASQDNSYEQYF
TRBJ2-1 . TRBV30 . TGTGCCTGGAGTGTGGGTAGCTACAATGAGCAGTTCTTC CAWSVGSYNEQFF
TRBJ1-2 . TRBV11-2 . TGTGCCAGCAACCCGTTGATTCTGGGGGCTCTTGACACCTTC CASNPLILGALDTF
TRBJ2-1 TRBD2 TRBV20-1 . TGCAGTGCAAGACTAGCGGGAGACTCCTACAATGAGCAGTTCTTC CSARLAGDSYNEQFF
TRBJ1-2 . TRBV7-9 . TGTGCCAGCAGCCACCCGCCCGAGGGGAATGATGGCTACACCTTC CASSHPPEGNDGYTF
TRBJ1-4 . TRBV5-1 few TGCGCCTGCCCCTCCGGACCCAAGAATGAAAAACTGTTTTTT CACPSGPKNEKLFF
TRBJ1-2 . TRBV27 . TGTGCCAGCAGTTTATCGATCGGAGCGTCTGGCTACACCTTC CASSLSIGASGYTF
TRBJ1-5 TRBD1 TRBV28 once TGTGCCAGCAGTTCGGAGGGGGCCACCCGTCTTTATAGCAATCAGCCCCAGCATTTT CASSSEGATRLYSNQPQHF
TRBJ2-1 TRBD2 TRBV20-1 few TGCAGTGCTAGCGGGAGGGTAGGGGATGAGCAGTTCTTC CSASGRVGDEQFF
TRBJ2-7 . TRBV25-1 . TGTGCCAGCAGTGAAAAGTGTCAGGTCAGACCAACCCCGGGGGTATACGAGCAGTACTTC CASSEKCQVRPTPGVYEQYF
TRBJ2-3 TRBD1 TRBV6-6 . TGTGCCAGCAGTTACCTTACAGGGGGAGATACGCAGTATTTT CASSYLTGGDTQYF
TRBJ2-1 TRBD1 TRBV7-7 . TGTGCCAGCAGCCCCCTAAACACAGGGGCCAATGAGCAGTTCTTC CASSPLNTGANEQFF
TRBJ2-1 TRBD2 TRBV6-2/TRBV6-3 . TGTGCCAGCAGCCTCCTAGCGGGAGTCGGCAATGAGCAGTTCTTC CASSLLAGVGNEQFF
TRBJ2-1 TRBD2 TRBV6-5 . TGTGCCAGCAGTTCGGGACTAGCGGCTGGGAGTGAGCAGTTCTTC CASSSGLAAGSEQFF
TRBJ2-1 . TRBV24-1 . TGTGCCACCAGTGATTTATACAATGAGCGGTTCTTC CATSDLYNERFF
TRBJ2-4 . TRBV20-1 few TGCAGTGCTCCAGATGCGGGCCAACTAGCCAAAAACATTCAGTACTTC CSAPDAGQLAKNIQYF
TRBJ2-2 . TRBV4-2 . TGTGCCAGCAGCCCGCTGTGGGCTAGCGATTCCGGGGAGCTGTTTTTT CASSPLWASDSGELFF
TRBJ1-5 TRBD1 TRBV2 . TGTGCCAGCAGTGAAGTCGGCGGACAGGGTCAGCCCCAGCATTTT CASSEVGGQGQPQHF
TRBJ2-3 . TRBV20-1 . TGCAGTGCTAATATCAGGGAATTTAGCACAGATACGCAGTATTTT CSANIREFSTDTQYF
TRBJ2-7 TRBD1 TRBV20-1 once TGCAGTGCTCAGCCCGGGACAGGGGGCAGCGGCACCTACGAGCAGTACTTC CSAQPGTGGSGTYEQYF
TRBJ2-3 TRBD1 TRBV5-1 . TGCGCCAGCAGTCCCACAGGGGGCGCAGATACGCAGTATTTT CASSPTGGADTQYF
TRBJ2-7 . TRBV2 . TGTGCCAGCAAGGCAGGGGTTGGGTCCTACGAGCAGTACTTC CASKAGVGSYEQYF
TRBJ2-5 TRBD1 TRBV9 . TGTGCCAGCAGCAGCCGACAGGGGGGACAAGAGACCCAGTACTTC CASSSRQGGQETQYF
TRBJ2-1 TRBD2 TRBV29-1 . TGCAGCGTTGAAGGCCCGCATCATAGCGGGGGGCCCAATGAGCAGTTCTTC CSVEGPHHSGGPNEQFF
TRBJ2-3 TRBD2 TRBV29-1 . TGCAGCGTTCCCCTTGGCGGGGGGCCCACAGATACGCAGTATTTT CSVPLGGGPTDTQYF
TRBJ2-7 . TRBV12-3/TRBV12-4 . TGTGCCAGCGCCCAGGGAGTTTACGAGCAGTACTTC CASAQGVYEQYF
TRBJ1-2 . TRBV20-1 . TGCAGTGCTATATTAGGGGTCTATGGCTACACCTTC CSAILGVYGYTF
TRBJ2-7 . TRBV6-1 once TGTGCCAGCAGTGGGGCCAGGGCGAACGAGCAGTACTTC CASSGARANEQYF
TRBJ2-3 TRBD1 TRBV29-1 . TGCAGTCACCCGGGACAGAGCACAGATACGCAGTATTTT CSHPGQSTDTQYF
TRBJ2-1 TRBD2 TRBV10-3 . TGTGCCATCAGTGAGTCGCGGGGGGGAGAGGATGAGCAGTTCTTC CAISESRGGEDEQFF
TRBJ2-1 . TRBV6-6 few TGTGCCAGCAGTTACGAGGTTCTCTCCTACAATGAGCAGTTCTTC CASSYEVLSYNEQFF
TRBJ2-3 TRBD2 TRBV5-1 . TGCGCCAGCAGCTTGGATCCTAGCGGGGGGGTCACAGATACGCAGTATTTT CASSLDPSGGVTDTQYF
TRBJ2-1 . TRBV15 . TGTGCCACCAGCGAGTTTAGAATACAGGGCAACAATGAGCAGTTCTTC CATSEFRIQGNNEQFF
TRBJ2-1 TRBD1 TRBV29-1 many TGCAGCGTCTACAGGGGGAATGAGCAGTTCTTC CSVYRGNEQFF
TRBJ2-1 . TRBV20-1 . TGCAGTGCTAGCGTAGGTAGCGGTACTCTTGTGGGATCCTACAATGAGCAGTTCTTC CSASVGSGTLVGSYNEQFF
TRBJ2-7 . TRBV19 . TGTGCCAGTAGTATTGGGAGGCCGACCTACGAGCAGTACTTC CASSIGRPTYEQYF
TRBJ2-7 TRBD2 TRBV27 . TGTGCCAGCAGTTCCGGACTAGCGGGAGGAAGGCGCGAGCAGTACTTC CASSSGLAGGRREQYF